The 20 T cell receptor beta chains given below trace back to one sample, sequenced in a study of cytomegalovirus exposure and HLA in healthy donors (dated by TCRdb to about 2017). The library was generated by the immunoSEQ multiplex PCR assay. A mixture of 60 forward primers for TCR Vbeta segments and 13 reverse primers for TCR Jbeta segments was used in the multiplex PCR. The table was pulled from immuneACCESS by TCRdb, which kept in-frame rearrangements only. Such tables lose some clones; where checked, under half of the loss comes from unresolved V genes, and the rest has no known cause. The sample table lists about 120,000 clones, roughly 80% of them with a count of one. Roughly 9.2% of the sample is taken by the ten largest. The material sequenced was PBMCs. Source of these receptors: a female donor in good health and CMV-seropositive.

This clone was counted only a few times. CDR3 region: CASSQRQGANSPLHF. The CDR3 bases are TGTGCCAGCAGTCAGAGACAGGGGGCGAACTCACCCCTCCACTTT. The chain uses TRBV27 and TRBJ1-6, with 10 positions matching TRBD1. Germline CDR1 is MNHEY and CDR2 is SMNVEV (reference sequence). V trimming: 5 bases; J trimming: 10 bases; junction bases outside the gene matches: 8. The CDR3 has 15 amino acids.

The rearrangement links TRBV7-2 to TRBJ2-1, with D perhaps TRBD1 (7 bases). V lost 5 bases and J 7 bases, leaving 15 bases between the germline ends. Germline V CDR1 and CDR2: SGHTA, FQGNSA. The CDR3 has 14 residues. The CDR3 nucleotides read TGTGCCAGCAGCCAAGGGGGCCGGGGGAATGAGCAGTTCTTC. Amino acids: CASSQGGRGNEQFF.

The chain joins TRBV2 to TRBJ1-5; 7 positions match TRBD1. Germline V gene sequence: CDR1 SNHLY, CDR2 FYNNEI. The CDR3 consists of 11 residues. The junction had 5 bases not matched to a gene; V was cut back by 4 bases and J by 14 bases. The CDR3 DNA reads TGTGCCAGCAGTGGGACAGGCCAAAAGCATTTT. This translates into CASSGTGQKHF. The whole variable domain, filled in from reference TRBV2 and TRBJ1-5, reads EPEVTQTPSHQVTQMGQEVILRCVPISNHLYFYWYRQILGQKVEFLVSFYNNEISEKSEIFDDQFSVERPDGSNFTLKIRSTKLEDSAMYFCASSGTGQKHFGDGTRLSIL.

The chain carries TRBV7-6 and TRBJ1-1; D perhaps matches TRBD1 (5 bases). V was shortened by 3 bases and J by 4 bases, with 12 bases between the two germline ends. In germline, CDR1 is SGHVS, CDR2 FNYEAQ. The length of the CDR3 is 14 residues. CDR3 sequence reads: CASSLGRVGTEAFF. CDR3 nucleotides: TGTGCCAGCAGCTTGGGCAGGGTCGGCACTGAAGCTTTCTTT. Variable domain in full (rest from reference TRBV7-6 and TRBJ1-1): GAGVSQSPRYKVTKRGQDVALRCDPISGHVSLYWYRQALGQGPEFLTYFNYEAQQDKSGLPNDRFSAERPEGSISTLTIQRTEQRDSAMYRCASSLGRVGTEAFFGQGTRLTVV.

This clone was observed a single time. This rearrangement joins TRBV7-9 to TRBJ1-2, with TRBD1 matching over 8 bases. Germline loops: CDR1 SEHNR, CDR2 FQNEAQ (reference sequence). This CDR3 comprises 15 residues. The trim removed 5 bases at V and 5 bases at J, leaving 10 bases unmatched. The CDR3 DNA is TGTGCCAGCAGCCAACTGGACAGGGCAGATTATGGCTACACCTTC. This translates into CASSQLDRADYGYTF.

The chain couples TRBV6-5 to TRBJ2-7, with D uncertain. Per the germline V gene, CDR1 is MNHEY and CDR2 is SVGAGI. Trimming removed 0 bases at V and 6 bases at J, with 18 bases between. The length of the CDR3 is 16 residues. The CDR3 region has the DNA TGTGCCAGCAGTTACTCGGTTAGTTTGTGGTATCGCGAGCAGTACTTC. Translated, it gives CASSYSVSLWYREQYF.

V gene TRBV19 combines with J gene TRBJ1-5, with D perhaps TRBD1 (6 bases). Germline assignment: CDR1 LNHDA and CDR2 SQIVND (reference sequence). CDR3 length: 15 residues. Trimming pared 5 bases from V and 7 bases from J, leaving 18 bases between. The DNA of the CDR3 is TGTGCCAGTAGTGCCTCCCGCACAGGGTGGCAGCCCCAGCATTTT. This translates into CASSASRTGWQPQHF.

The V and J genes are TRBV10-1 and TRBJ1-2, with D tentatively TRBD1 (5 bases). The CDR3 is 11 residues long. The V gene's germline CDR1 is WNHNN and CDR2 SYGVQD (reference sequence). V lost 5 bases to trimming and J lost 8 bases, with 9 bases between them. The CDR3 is CASSSGLGYTF. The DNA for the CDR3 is TGCGCCAGCAGTTCAGGGTTGGGCTACACCTTC.

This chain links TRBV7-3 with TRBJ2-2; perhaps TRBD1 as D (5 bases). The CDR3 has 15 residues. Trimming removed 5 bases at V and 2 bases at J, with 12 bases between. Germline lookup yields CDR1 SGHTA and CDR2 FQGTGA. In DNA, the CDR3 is TGTGCCAGCAGCCCAAATGGACATAACACCGGGGAGCTGTTTTTT. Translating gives CASSPNGHNTGELFF.

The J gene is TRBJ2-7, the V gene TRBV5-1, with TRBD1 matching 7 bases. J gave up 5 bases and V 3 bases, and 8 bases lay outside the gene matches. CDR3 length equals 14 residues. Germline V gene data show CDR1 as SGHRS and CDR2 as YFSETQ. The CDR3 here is CASSSLTGYNEQYF. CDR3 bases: TGCGCCAGCAGCTCCCTGACAGGGTACAACGAGCAGTACTTC.

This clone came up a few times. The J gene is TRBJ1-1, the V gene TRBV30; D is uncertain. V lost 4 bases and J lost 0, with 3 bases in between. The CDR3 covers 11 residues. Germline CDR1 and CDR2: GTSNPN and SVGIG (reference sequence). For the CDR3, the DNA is TGTGCCTGGAACATGAACACTGAAGCTTTCTTT. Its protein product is CAWNMNTEAFF.

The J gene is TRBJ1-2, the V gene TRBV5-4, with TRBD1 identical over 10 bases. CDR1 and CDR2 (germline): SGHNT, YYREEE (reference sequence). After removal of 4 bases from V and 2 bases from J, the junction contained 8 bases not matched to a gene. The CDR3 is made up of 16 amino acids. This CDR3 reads CASSPGQGLGNYGYTF. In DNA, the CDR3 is TGTGCCAGCAGCCCGGGACAGGGGCTGGGGAACTATGGCTACACCTTC.

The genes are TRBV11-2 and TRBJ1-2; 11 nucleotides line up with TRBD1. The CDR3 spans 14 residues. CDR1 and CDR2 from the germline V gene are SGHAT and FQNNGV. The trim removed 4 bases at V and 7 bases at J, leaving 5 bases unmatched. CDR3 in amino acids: CASSSGQGAGGYTF. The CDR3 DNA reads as TGTGCCAGCAGCTCAGGACAGGGGGCGGGTGGCTACACCTTC.

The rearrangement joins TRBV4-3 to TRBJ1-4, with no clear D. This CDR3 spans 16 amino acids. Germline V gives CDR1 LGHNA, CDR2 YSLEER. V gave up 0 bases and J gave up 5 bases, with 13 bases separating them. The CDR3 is CASSQDVNSQNEKLFF. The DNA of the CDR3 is TGCGCCAGCAGCCAAGATGTCAACAGCCAAAATGAAAAACTGTTTTTT.

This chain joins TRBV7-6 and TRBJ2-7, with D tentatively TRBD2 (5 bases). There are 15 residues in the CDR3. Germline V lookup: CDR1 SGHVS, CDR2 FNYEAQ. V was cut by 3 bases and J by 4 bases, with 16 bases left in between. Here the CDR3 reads CASSFEGWGTYEQYF. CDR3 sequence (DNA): TGTGCCAGCAGCTTCGAGGGATGGGGTACTTACGAGCAGTACTTC.

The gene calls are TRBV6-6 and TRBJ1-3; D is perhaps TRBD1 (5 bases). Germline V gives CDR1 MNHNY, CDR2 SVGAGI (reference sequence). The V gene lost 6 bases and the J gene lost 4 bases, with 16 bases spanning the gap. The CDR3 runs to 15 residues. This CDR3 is CASSQGSPRGNTIYF. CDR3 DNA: TGTGCCAGCAGCCAGGGAAGTCCGAGAGGAAACACCATATATTTT.

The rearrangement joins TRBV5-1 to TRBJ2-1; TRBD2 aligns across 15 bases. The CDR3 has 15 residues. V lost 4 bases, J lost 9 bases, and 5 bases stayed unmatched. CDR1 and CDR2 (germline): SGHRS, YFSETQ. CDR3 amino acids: CASSLGTSGGREQFF. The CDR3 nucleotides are TGCGCCAGCAGCCTCGGGACTAGCGGGGGGCGTGAGCAGTTCTTC.

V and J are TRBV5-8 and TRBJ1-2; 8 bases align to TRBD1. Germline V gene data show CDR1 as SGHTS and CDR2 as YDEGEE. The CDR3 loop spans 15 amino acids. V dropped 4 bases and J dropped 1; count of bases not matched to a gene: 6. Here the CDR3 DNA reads TGTGCCAGCAGCCAGACAGGGGCCGGTAACTATGGCTACACCTTC. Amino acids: CASSQTGAGNYGYTF.

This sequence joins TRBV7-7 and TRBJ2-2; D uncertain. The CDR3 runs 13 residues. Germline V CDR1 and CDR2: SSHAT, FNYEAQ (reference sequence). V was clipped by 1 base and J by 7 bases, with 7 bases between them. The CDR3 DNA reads TGTGCCAGCAGCTTAGAACCCGGCGGGGAGCTGTTTTTT. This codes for CASSLEPGGELFF.

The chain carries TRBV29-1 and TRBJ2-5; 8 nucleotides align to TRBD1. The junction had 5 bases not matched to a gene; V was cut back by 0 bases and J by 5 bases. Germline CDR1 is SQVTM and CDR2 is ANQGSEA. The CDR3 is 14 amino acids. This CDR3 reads CSVEDEAGGETQYF. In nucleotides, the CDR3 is TGCAGCGTTGAAGATGAGGCAGGGGGCGAGACCCAGTACTTC.